This T cell receptor beta chain was identified in a study of blood T cell repertoires in COVID-19. Overall study: Samples taken during acute and convalescent COVID-19 were collected in the United States, Italy and Spain. The cDNA or gDNA used as material had been derived from T cells, B-cell-depleted T cells, or PBMCs.

As handled by the study authors: Cell counts per sample came from amplifying reference gene primers. TCRdb's copy holds only in-frame clones and misses some; the assay was immunoSEQ multiplex PCR. Clone size and V and J calls were adopted from that table, with D and trimming inferred from the DNA. The data show about 150,000 clones, roughly four fifths seen once. The length of the CDR3 is 14 residues. CDR1 SGHDN and CDR2 FVKESK come from the germline V gene. Trimming removed 1 base at V and 7 bases at J, with 8 bases between. Sequencing was performed on peripheral blood. The J gene is TRBJ1-6, the V gene TRBV14; D perhaps matches TRBD1 (5 bases). This receptor was taken from a human donor with acute or convalescent COVID-19. The donor label of this sample is uncertain. In DNA, the CDR3 is TGTGCCAGCAGCCAAGCAGGGTGGAATTCACCCCTCCACTTT. Translation gives CASSQAGWNSPLHF.